The source of this TCR beta chain is a study of OX40 agonist ivuxolimab in advanced cancers. Findings and caveats of the study: A proportion of nonresponders additionally exhibited low normalized T-cell clonal expansion.

On this clone itself: Its antigen is as yet unknown.

Germline V lookup: CDR1 MNHNY, CDR2 SVGAGI (reference sequence). The V gene lost 6 bases and the J gene lost 1 base, with 9 bases spanning the gap. This CDR3 is built from 13 residues. Clones were sequenced by immunoSEQ multiplex PCR, and TCRdb holds only the in-frame ones, with some missing. The sample records over 85,000 clones, about nine tenths being singletons. This sequence originates from an adult with an advanced solid tumor such as melanoma, head and neck, liver or kidney cancer. The rearrangement uses TRBV6-6 and TRBJ1-1; D not resolved. The sample in question was CD4+ or CD8+ T cells sorted from blood, obtained in a trial of the OX40 agonist ivuxolimab. Here the CDR3 DNA reads TGTGCCAGCAGGAACAGAGCGAACACTGAAGCTTTCTTT. Amino acid sequence: CASRNRANTEAFF.